This T cell receptor (beta chain) appears in the sequencing data of a study of blood T cell repertoires in COVID-19. Across the whole study: Samples representing acute and convalescent COVID-19 were sourced from the United States, Italy and Spain. The analysed material was cDNA or gDNA that came from T cells, B-cell-depleted T cells, or PBMCs.

Only in-frame clones appear in the TCRdb table, and some are missing; sequencing was by immunoSEQ multiplex PCR. The sample has tens of thousands of clones; 88% are singletons. This sequence originates from a human donor in a cohort sampled during active COVID-19. Material: peripheral blood.

This CDR3 is CSVDDVTSGTYNEQFF. The CDR3 DNA is TGCAGCGTTGACGACGTGACTAGCGGTACCTACAATGAGCAGTTCTTC. This chain links TRBV29-1 with TRBJ2-1, with 9 bases that match TRBD2. From germline, CDR1 is SQVTM and CDR2 ANQGSEA. J lost 2 bases, V lost 3 bases, and 8 bases had no gene match. The CDR3 length is 16 residues.